Below, one T cell receptor (beta chain) is given with its context. Its antigen is unknown. No much larger clone is present one base from it, and per-base qualities are unavailable. The data were taken from a study of blood T cell repertoires in COVID-19 (dated by TCRdb to the early 2020s). Regarding the study in general: Samples from collaborators originated in the United States, Italy and Spain and spanned both the acute and convalescent phases of COVID-19. The prospective study material was composed of cDNA or gDNA derived from T cells, B-cell-depleted T cells, or PBMCs. The dataset comprised deeply sampled blood TCRbeta repertoires from subjects exposed to, actively infected with, or recovered from COVID-19. The repertoires were released in a freely available public database intended as a resource for research on the immune response to SARS-CoV-2. Samples came from the ongoing ImmuneRACE study (first 160 participants) plus 1,254 subjects from 6 global collaborators. Sample metadata almost always included a de-identified subject ID, COVID-19 status, age in years and sex. Where available, HLA class I and class II types were obtained from metadata supplied by the sample provider rather than from assay-based typing. The paper's findings and limits, for the study overall: The quantity of clinical and demographic metadata differed by source and by participant and was supplied without curation.

In the germline V gene, CDR1 corresponds to KGHSH and CDR2 to LQKENI. The CDR3 numbers 15 residues from cysteine through phenylalanine. Only the CDR3 part of the read is kept: 45 bases, read in frame from the first base. The V end loses 2 bases and the J end loses 0 bases, and a stretch of 8 bases separates them. Whole blood was collected in K2EDTA tubes by collaborating institutions according to the institutions' own protocols. For TCRbeta analysis, collaborators shipped samples in one of three forms: frozen whole blood, isolated PBMCs, or DNA extracted from either of those sample types. TCRbeta CDR3 regions were amplified from genomic DNA using the immunoSEQ Assay, a bias-controlled multiplex PCR. From the authors' description of their analysis: The number of nucleated cells in each sample was estimated from the amplification of reference gene primers within the assay. Sequence reads were collapsed and filtered to measure the absolute abundance of every unique TCRbeta CDR3 rearrangement. For each sample, productive Simpson clonality was calculated as the square root of Simpson's diversity index over productive rearrangements. Imported from immuneACCESS, the table was reduced by TCRdb to in-frame sequences with V and J called. These copies leave out some clones; in studies compared against another copy, an unresolved V gene accounts for under half, and the cause of the remainder is not known. V and J calls and clone size are those listed in that table; D and trimming were worked out from the DNA. This sample has under 45,000 clones in its table, and over 80% of those were observed once. The leading ten clones occupy roughly a tenth of the sample.

The clonotype comes from a human donor in a cohort sampled during active COVID-19. Sequenced material: peripheral blood. The chain is made from TRBV18 and TRBJ1-5, with the D gene uncertain. CDR3 loop: CASSPEPDSNQPQHF. In nucleotide form, the sequence is TGTGCCAGCTCACCAGAGCCCGATAGCAATCAGCCCCAGCATTTT.